The 2 T cell receptor beta chains presented below share a single source sample, sequenced in a study of radiotherapy plus CTLA-4 blockade in lung cancer. Method: immunoSEQ multiplex PCR; TCRdb's copy keeps in-frame clones and lacks some. The table shows around 99,000 clones, with almost 90% occurring only once. This specimen was peripheral blood, taken from a patient treated with radiotherapy plus ipilimumab. Every receptor here comes from a human donor with non-small cell lung cancer that progressed on radiotherapy plus ipilimumab.

As concerns this clone: The same CDR3 can be traced to other DNA sequences in this sample. The chain carries TRBV5-1 and TRBJ2-1; 9 nucleotides agree with TRBD1. The CDR3 contains 15 residues. V lost 7 bases and J lost 0; bases outside the gene matches: 5. Per the germline V gene, CDR1 is SGHRS and CDR2 is YFSETQ. Here the CDR3 reads CASSGTGSSYNEQFF. DNA of the CDR3: TGCGCCAGCTCAGGGACAGGGAGCTCCTACAATGAGCAGTTCTTC. Using reference TRBV5-1 and TRBJ2-1 for the parts outside the CDR3, the full variable domain is KAGVTQTPRYLIKTRGQQVTLSCSPISGHRSVSWYQQTPGQGLQFLFEYFSETQRNKGNFPGRFSGRQFSNSRSEMNVSTLELGDSALYLCASSGTGSSYNEQFFGPGTRLTVL.

The V and J genes are TRBV6-1 and TRBJ2-1, with D tentatively TRBD2 (6 bases). Trimming cost V 4 bases and J 9 bases, with 19 bases left between them. CDR3 length equals 15 residues. From germline, CDR1 is MNHNS and CDR2 SASEGT. CDR3 residues: CASSASSALWGEQFF. The CDR3 DNA follows: TGTGCCAGCAGTGCGTCTAGCGCCCTCTGGGGTGAGCAGTTCTTC.